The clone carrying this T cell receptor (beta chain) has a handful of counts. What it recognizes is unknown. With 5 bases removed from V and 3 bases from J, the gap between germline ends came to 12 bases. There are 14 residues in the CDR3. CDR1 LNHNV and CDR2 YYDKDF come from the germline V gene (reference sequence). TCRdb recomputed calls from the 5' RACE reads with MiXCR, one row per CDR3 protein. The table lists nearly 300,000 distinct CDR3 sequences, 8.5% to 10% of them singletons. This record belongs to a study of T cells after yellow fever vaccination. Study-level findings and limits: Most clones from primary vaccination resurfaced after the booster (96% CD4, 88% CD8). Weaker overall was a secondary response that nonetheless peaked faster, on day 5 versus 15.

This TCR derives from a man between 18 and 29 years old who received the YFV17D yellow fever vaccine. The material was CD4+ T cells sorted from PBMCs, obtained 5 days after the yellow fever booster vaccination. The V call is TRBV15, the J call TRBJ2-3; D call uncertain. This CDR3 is CATSQVSATDTQYF. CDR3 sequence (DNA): TGTGCCACCAGCCAGGTGTCCGCGACAGATACGCAGTATTTT.